The following is a T cell receptor beta chain sequence with its context. Its cognate antigen is unknown. Germline trimming cut 4 bases from V and 1 base from J; bases unmatched to any gene: 9. Germline V gene sequence: CDR1 MGHRA, CDR2 YSYEKL. This CDR3 spans 17 amino acids. TCRdb's table, derived via immunoSEQ multiplex PCR, lists solely in-frame clones and lacks some. The sample contains more than 45,000 clones, about 88% of which appear only once. The sample is drawn from a study of T cell responses to AZD1222 COVID-19 vaccine. Overall study context: Second-dose schedules of about 4 or about 12 weeks were combined. The study's findings and limits: Spike-specific TCR breadth and depth rose after two AZD1222 doses.

The clonotype originates from an adult in good health. This sample comprised peripheral blood, obtained on day 0 of AZD1222 vaccination. J is TRBJ1-3 and V is TRBV4-1; TRBD1 matches at 8 bases. The CDR3 DNA reads as TGCGCCAGCAGCCGTGGACAGGGCTCGGAATCTGGAAACACCATATATTTT. It is translated as CASSRGQGSESGNTIYF.